This entry describes one T cell receptor beta chain. Antigen specificity is unknown. Ophthalmopathy donors were characterized by moderate-to-severe activity, CAS of at least 3, NOSPECS of at least 4, and duration under 3 months. Between the trimmed V and J ends, which lost 3 bases and 7 bases, there was a span of 13 bases. The germline V gene has CDR1 MDHEN and CDR2 SYDVKM. The CDR3 spans 13 residues. This specimen comes from a study of Graves' ophthalmopathy and Graves' hyperthyroidism. Looking at the study overall: Peripheral blood collection took place at initial diagnosis, before any treatment. General study results and limits: Researchers report that a 13-signature model separated ophthalmopathy from stable hyperthyroidism, posting 85% to 90% sensitivity and more than 70% specificity.

The TCR beta CDR3 regions underwent amplification from RNA transcripts. HTBI-primed RT-PCR formed the first round, and a multiplex PCR formed the second. From the multiplex PCR reads, TCRdb called clonotypes with MiXCR, one entry per CDR3 protein. The sample lists 40,000 to 45,000 distinct CDR3 sequences; 52% were seen once. What was sequenced was peripheral blood. This receptor was taken from an adult man with Graves' ophthalmopathy. The V call is TRBV28, the J call TRBJ2-7, with D possibly being TRBD1 (5 bases). As DNA, the CDR3 is TGTGCCAGCAGTTTCGACAGAAACAATGAGCAGTACGTC. Protein product: CASSFDRNNEQYV.